The 6 T cell receptor beta chains below were found in one sample sequenced in a study of blood T cells in healthy people across ages. Together with a sample-barcoded 5' primer, a J-beta primer mix was included in a second PCR lasting roughly 6 to 12 cycles. MiXCR was run by TCRdb on the 5' RACE reads, yielding one entry per CDR3 protein. Among over 700,000 distinct CDR3 sequences listed, about 53% were seen once. Specimen: blood. Receptor source: an elderly man in good health.

The rearrangement joins TRBV3-1 to TRBJ1-6; D ambiguous. The CDR3 has 15 residues. Trimming removed 1 base from V and 9 bases from J, with 13 bases in between. Germline values: CDR1 LGHDT, CDR2 YNNKEL (reference sequence). Written as DNA, the CDR3 is TGTGCCAGCAGCCAAGTTACGGGGTCAGGTTCACCCCTCCACTTT. Encoded protein: CASSQVTGSGSPLHF.

This rearrangement joins TRBV2 to TRBJ1-4, with D unclear. The CDR3 length is 15 residues. Germline CDR1 and CDR2: SNHLY and FYNNEI. Deletions cut 5 bases from V and 0 bases from J, with 10 bases between. In DNA, the CDR3 is TGTGCCAGCAGTAGGACCGGTACAACTAATGAAAAACTGTTTTTT. Translated, it gives CASSRTGTTNEKLFF.

This clonotype was counted only a few times. The chain carries TRBV7-3 and TRBJ2-7, with 13 bases matching TRBD2. The CDR3 runs 13 residues. The germline CDR1 and CDR2 sequences are SGHTA and FQGTGA. J lost 12 bases, V lost 4 bases, and 6 bases had no gene match. In nucleotides, the CDR3 is TGTGCCAGCAGCTCCGGACTAGCGGGAGTGCTGTACTTC. Amino acids: CASSSGLAGVLYF.

The genes are TRBV10-3 and TRBJ2-7; D unresolved. Trimming took 4 bases from V and 0 from J, leaving 10 bases between them. The CDR3 sequence is 14 residues long. Per the germline V gene, CDR1 is ENHRY and CDR2 is SYGVKD. The DNA for the CDR3 is TGTGCCATCAGTGTGAACCAACGCTCCTACGAGCAGTACTTC. Its translation is CAISVNQRSYEQYF.

This sequence joins TRBV12-3 or TRBV12-4 and TRBJ2-7; D tentatively reads TRBD1 or TRBD2 (5 bases each). Trimming cost V 6 bases and J 3 bases, with 15 bases left between them. This CDR3 region has 14 residues. The CDR3 region is CASSLGAGNYEQYF. The CDR3, as DNA: TGTGCCAGCAGCCTAGGGGCCGGGAACTACGAGCAGTACTTC.

This chain uses TRBV5-1 with TRBJ1-4; perhaps TRBD1 as D (5 bases). Per germline, CDR1 SGHRS and CDR2 YFSETQ. The CDR3 is 13 residues long. Trimming stripped 4 bases from V and 8 bases from J, with 12 bases between. CDR3 sequence reads: CASSRGRGEKLFF. For the CDR3, the DNA is TGCGCCAGCAGCCGAGGAAGGGGCGAAAAACTGTTTTTT.